This record covers a single T cell receptor (beta chain). The data derive from a study of identifying expanded T cells in peripheral blood. Germline assignment: CDR1 SGHTA and CDR2 FQGNSA. CDR3 length equals 18 residues. Unmatched junction bases numbered 13, after V lost 0 bases and J lost 7 bases. Clones were sequenced by immunoSEQ multiplex PCR, and TCRdb holds only the in-frame ones, with some missing. The sample lists about 52,000 clones; less than 85% were seen once. No infections or other immune events were documented during collection. The TCR originated in a person aged 18 to 75 in good health. The chain combines TRBV7-2 with TRBJ2-1, with 9 bases lining up with TRBD2. Sequences were obtained from blood. The CDR3 loop reads CASSLAGRSSGIQNEQFF. The CDR3 DNA reads TGTGCCAGCAGCTTAGCGGGTCGGTCTAGCGGGATTCAGAATGAGCAGTTCTTC.